The entry below describes one T cell receptor beta chain. Its target antigen remains unknown. This sample stems from a study of T cell clusters in autoimmune cytopenias (dated by TCRdb to 2018 to 2020). The study in broad terms: TRB sequencing reached a median depth of about 52,000 reads per sample and yielded a median of approximately 2,200 distinct TRB clonotypes per sample. Peripheral blood TRB and IGH repertoires were sequenced in autoimmune cytopenia patients at active disease and during treatment follow-up, alongside healthy, CLL and autoimmune hepatitis controls. The goal of the study was to find out whether patients with autoimmune cytopenia have a disease-specific immune repertoire signature that could be used as a blood-based biomarker.

The germline V gene sets CDR1 to MDHEN and CDR2 to SYDVKM. The CDR3 starts with the cysteine, ends with the phenylalanine, and has 13 residues. DNA was not recorded. Per sample, about 230 ng of peripheral blood genomic DNA, approximately 38,000 genome equivalents, was used for TRB amplification. Beyond this particular receptor, the publication reports: In the comparison of secondary cytopenia with CLL, no cluster-lack signature showed up, apparently because the dominant lymphoma-associated repertoire masked the signature. TRB repertoire shifts, with less even repertoires in secondary cytopenia and CLL, mostly reflected lymphoma bias rather than autoimmunity. The T cell clusters were only ever defined in silico, so experimental validation of their functional role was still needed. Healthy donors had almost three times as many exclusive TRB clusters as active autoimmune hepatitis patients, a finding consistent with an autoimmunity-wide signature. GLIPH results suggested that primary autoimmune cytopenia patients were missing physiological T cell clusters, with about 53 clusters found only in healthy donors compared with about 16 found only in patients.

Multiplex PCR with a touch-down protocol amplified TRB rearrangements, with the TRB-A and TRB-B primer pools combined in a single tube. Two consecutive PCR reactions with Phusion HS II polymerase added Illumina adapters and sample indices to the amplicons. The amplicons were gel-purified using the NucleoSpin Gel and PCR Clean-up kit, after which quantification was performed by Qubit and quality was checked on an Agilent 2100 Bioanalyzer. Sequencing of the libraries was done on an Illumina MiSeq with 600-cycle, single-indexed, paired-end runs. Under the source paper's analysis protocol: Alignment and assembly of TRB reads were performed with MiXCR version 2.1.12 and the default MiXCR reference library. A clone was defined by each unique CDR3 nucleotide sequence, and the analysis included only productive sequences with two or more reads. Repertoire diversity was assessed by alpha-parameterized diversity profiles (alpha 0 to 5), including Shannon (alpha 1) and Simpson (alpha 2) indices, computed with an R script. Combinatorial TRB VJ usage was computed with the tcR package and compared between cohorts by principal component analysis with ade4. Using GLIPH, TCRbeta CDR3s were clustered on pairs of cohorts matched for age and read depth, and a Wilcoxon test was used to compare cluster frequencies. TCRdb reprocessed the reads, so every CDR3 protein sequence counts as one entry and DNA is not shown. The V and J calls were determined by TCRdb, not by the authors. The sample's own table lists 4,100 or so distinct CDR3 sequences. 20% to 25% of the sample is taken by the ten largest.

The V gene is TRBV28 and the J gene is TRBJ2-7; no DNA is available, so the TRBD1 call from TCRdb remains unchecked. This clonotype was sampled from a human donor with an autoimmune cytopenia or autoimmune hepatitis (not recorded which). The sequenced sample consisted of peripheral blood. The CDR3 region: CASSVGGGYEQYF.